This is a list of T cell receptor beta chains from one sample in a study of human T cells and chemical hapten exposure. TCRdb re-called the RACE reads with MiXCR, one entry per CDR3 protein. The data hold over 35,000 distinct CDR3 sequences, with roughly a tenth observed a single time. This specimen consisted of whole blood, obtained in connection with sensitization to the hapten diphenylcyclopropenone (DPC). Receptors were obtained from a man aged 30-40 years with alopecia areata. Some clones in this sample may be carry-over from other donors' samples. Both conserved end residues are trimmed from each CDR3. D genes are given only for firm matches. The size of a clone is reported for some rows only, either as once, few or many, or as a class for expanded clones.

clone size	V gene	D gene	J gene	CDR3 protein
many	TRBV9	TRBD1	TRBJ2-2	ASSVEGTGAVGELF
few	TRBV4-3	TRBD2	TRBJ2-3	ASSPRLAGEWDVDTQY
many	TRBV12-3/TRBV12-4	TRBD1	TRBJ1-5	ASSAGTDNQPQH
many	TRBV18	.	TRBJ1-5	ASSPSGERQPQH
few	TRBV7-7	TRBD2	TRBJ2-3	ASSRREGRSDTQY
many	TRBV7-2	TRBD1	TRBJ1-2	ASSLGDRQPNYGYT
few	TRBV7-2	.	TRBJ2-4	ASSFSQGQY
.	TRBV20-1	TRBD1	TRBJ1-1	SARDRMNTEAF
many	TRBV2	TRBD2	TRBJ2-5	ASSPRPGGTQY
many	TRBV11-2	.	TRBJ1-2	ASSLQAEGGYT
.	TRBV4-1	TRBD1	TRBJ2-6	ASSQWTGEISGANVLT
.	TRBV2	TRBD1	TRBJ2-5	ASSDWQGEETQY
many	TRBV6-2/TRBV6-3	TRBD2	TRBJ2-1	ASSYSLLAGVPGNEQF
many	TRBV6-2/TRBV6-3	.	TRBJ2-4	ASSYLAWNIQY
many	TRBV28	.	TRBJ1-4	ASRHDFWATNEKLF
.	TRBV4-1	.	TRBJ2-7	ASSQVGGGGAEQY
few	TRBV5-6	.	TRBJ2-7	ASSMEDRAYEQY
.	TRBV6-6	.	TRBJ2-5	ASGGGGPETQY
few	TRBV7-9	.	TRBJ1-3	ASSRDQAGNTIY
.	TRBV10-2	.	TRBJ2-2	ASSELVSTGELF
few	TRBV7-6	TRBD2	TRBJ2-1	ASSLIGGSSYNEQF
few	TRBV20-1	.	TRBJ2-4	SASGSAGAKNIQY
many	TRBV6-6	.	TRBJ2-2	ASRVRGTGELF
many	TRBV28	TRBD1	TRBJ1-5	ASSLGTGLFNQPQH
many	TRBV6-2/TRBV6-3	.	TRBJ2-1	ASSYPAESYNEQF
many	TRBV30	TRBD2	TRBJ2-5	AWSMGTSGSFGTQY
.	TRBV12-2	.	TRBJ2-1	ASRLRGQVSSYNEQF
many	TRBV20-1	.	TRBJ2-1	SARNYRGVTSSYNEQF
.	TRBV2	.	TRBJ2-3	ASGTLTDTQY
once	TRBV9	.	TRBJ2-5	ASSVDPSVFAETQY
many	TRBV7-9	.	TRBJ2-3	ASSLALGSTDTQY
many	TRBV3-1	.	TRBJ1-3	ASSQRRPTGSLKIPTAGNTIY
many	TRBV5-1	.	TRBJ1-2	ASSSIQGEFYGYT
few	TRBV3-1	TRBD2	TRBJ2-1	ASSQALSGFYNEQF